Detailed here is one T cell receptor (beta chain). Other DNA sequences in this specimen translate into the identical CDR3. This entry belongs to a study of blood T cell repertoires in COVID-19. The protocol was immunoSEQ multiplex PCR, while the TCRdb copy is restricted to in-frame clones and leaves out a portion. The sample carries roughly 200,000 clones, about 85% recorded once. The V gene's germline CDR1 is MNHEY and CDR2 SVGAGI. CDR3 length: 13 amino acids. V trimming: 4 bases; J trimming: 5 bases; junction bases outside the gene matches: 4. Sequenced input: peripheral blood. This rearrangement joins TRBV6-5 to TRBJ1-2; 7 bases are a match to TRBD1. The sequence was obtained from a woman aged 55 to 70 with acute or convalescent COVID-19. The CDR3 DNA reads TGTGCCAGCAGTTTAACAGGGGATTATGGCTACACCTTC. It translates to CASSLTGDYGYTF.